These T cell receptor beta chains were read from a single sample in a study of OX40 agonist ivuxolimab in advanced cancers. Produced via immunoSEQ multiplex PCR; TCRdb's table is partial and in-frame only. The sample lists some 75,000 clones; approximately 81% were seen once. Sequencing was performed on CD4+ or CD8+ T cells sorted from blood, taken in a trial of the OX40 agonist ivuxolimab. The receptors derive from an adult with an advanced solid tumor such as melanoma, head and neck, liver or kidney cancer. Both conserved end residues are part of each CDR3. The order of the fields is J gene, clone size, V gene, D gene, CDR3 DNA, CDR3 protein. The D gene is left open where the match is weak. Rows give clone size only sometimes, using once, few, many, or a class for an expanded clone.

TRBJ2-7,.,TRBV6-5,TRBD2,TGTGCCAGCACCCCCCCCCTAGCGGGCCTGGGGGAGCAGTACTTC,CASTPPLAGLGEQYF
TRBJ1-2,once,TRBV20-1,.,TGCAGTGGACAGGACGACTATGGCTACACCTTC,CSGQDDYGYTF
TRBJ1-1,few,TRBV19,.,TGTGCCACCGAGAAGACAGGAATGAACACTGAAGCTTTCTTT,CATEKTGMNTEAFF
TRBJ1-1,.,TRBV2,.,TGTGCCAGCAGTGAACAATCAAAGGAAGCTTTCTTT,CASSEQSKEAFF
TRBJ1-1,.,TRBV6-1,TRBD1,TGTGCCAGCAGTTATCAGGGGGCGGCTGAAGCTTTCTTT,CASSYQGAAEAFF
TRBJ2-7,.,TRBV7-9,.,TGTGCCAGCAGCTTAGGGGGATTCTCCTACGAGCAGTACTTC,CASSLGGFSYEQYF
TRBJ1-2,.,TRBV4-3,TRBD1,TGCGCCAGCAGCCTCAGGACAGGGGGCGGCTATGGCTACACCTTC,CASSLRTGGGYGYTF
TRBJ1-1,.,TRBV19,TRBD1,TGTGCCAGTATCCCTAGAGGGGGCTATACCACTACTGAAGCTTTCTTT,CASIPRGGYTTTEAFF
TRBJ2-7,.,TRBV14,.,TGTGCCAGCAGCCACCGGGACAACTCCTACGAGCAGTACTTC,CASSHRDNSYEQYF
TRBJ1-5,.,TRBV18,.,TGTGCCAGCTCCCCTTCAGGGGCCCACAATCAGCCCCAGCATTTT,CASSPSGAHNQPQHF
TRBJ2-1,.,TRBV7-8,.,TGTGCCAGCAGCTTCGAGACTAAGTGGTTCAGCAATGAGCAGTTCTTC,CASSFETKWFSNEQFF